This passage covers 10 T cell receptor beta chains from one sample sequenced in a study of T cell changes during pregnancy in multiple sclerosis. The assay was immunoSEQ multiplex PCR, and TCRdb's table has in-frame clones only and misses some. The table lists approximately 100,000 clones, 75% to 95% of them singletons, with 3.1% in the top ten. The sequences come from peripheral blood, collected in the second trimester of pregnancy. The receptor set was obtained from a female donor with multiple sclerosis, enrolled in a pregnancy study.

The genes are TRBV6-5 and TRBJ2-7, with TRBD2 matching over 9 bases. This CDR3 contains 15 residues. The V gene end was trimmed by 6 bases and the J gene end by 0 bases; junction bases not matched to a gene: 6. CDR1 and CDR2 (germline): MNHEY, SVGAGI. As DNA, the CDR3 is TGTGCCAGCAGCTATAGCGGGGGAAGCTCCTACGAGCAGTACTTC. As protein: CASSYSGGSSYEQYF.

The genes are TRBV9 and TRBJ1-2, with D maybe TRBD1 (5 bases). The germline V gene encodes CDR1 SGDLS and CDR2 YYNGEE. The V end was cut by 7 bases, the J end by 4 bases, with 20 bases between. This CDR3 is 15 amino acids long. CDR3 bases: TGTGCCAGCTCGAATGGGGCAGGGCCTGGCTATGGCTACACCTTC. This translates into CASSNGAGPGYGYTF.

The chain carries TRBV6-6 and TRBJ1-3; 8 bases align to TRBD1. With 6 bases clipped from V and 5 bases from J, the junction kept 3 bases outside the gene matches. The CDR3 is 13 residues long. The germline V gene encodes CDR1 MNHNY and CDR2 SVGAGI (reference sequence). CDR3 loop: CASRQGGRNTIYF. DNA of the CDR3: TGTGCCAGCAGACAGGGGGGAAGAAACACCATATATTTT.

V and J are TRBV19 and TRBJ2-1; TRBD2 might be the D (6 bases). The CDR3 is 15 residues long. Germline CDR1 is LNHDA and CDR2 is SQIVND (reference sequence). V was shortened by 5 bases and J by 8 bases, with 19 bases between the two germline ends. The CDR3, as DNA: TGTGCCAGTAGTTGGAGCGGGCCCAAAGGGGATGAGCAGTTCTTC. Translated, it gives CASSWSGPKGDEQFF.

This rearrangement joins TRBV5-1 to TRBJ1-1, with TRBD1 matching over 8 bases. The CDR3 spans 16 residues. Germline-derived CDR1 and CDR2 are SGHRS and YFSETQ. J gave up 3 bases and V 4 bases, and 11 bases lay outside the gene matches. As DNA, the CDR3 is TGCGCCAGCAGCCCGGCCAGGACAGGGTGGGACACTGAAGCTTTCTTT. Translation gives CASSPARTGWDTEAFF.

The rearrangement joins TRBV7-9 to TRBJ2-7, with D unclear. CDR3 length: 16 residues. The V end lost 1 base, the J end lost 5 bases, and 18 bases lay between the germline ends. Germline lookup yields CDR1 SEHNR and CDR2 FQNEAQ (reference sequence). CDR3 bases: TGTGCCAGCAGCTTAGGGGCCGGCCTAAAAGTCCACGAGCAGTACTTC. It translates to CASSLGAGLKVHEQYF.

The chain uses TRBV5-1 and TRBJ2-3, with 7 bases aligning to TRBD1. The CDR3 contains 13 residues. V gave up 5 bases and J gave up 3 bases; unmatched junction bases: 3. CDR1 and CDR2 from the germline V gene are SGHRS and YFSETQ. The CDR3 here is CASRDRSTDTQYF. The DNA for the CDR3 is TGCGCCAGCAGGGACAGGTCAACAGATACGCAGTATTTT.

The chain joins TRBV7-2 to TRBJ1-1, with 10 bases lining up with TRBD1. This CDR3 region has 16 residues. After removal of 3 bases from V and 5 bases from J, the junction contained 9 bases not matched to a gene. Germline loops: CDR1 SGHTA, CDR2 FQGNSA. CDR3 sequence reads: CASSFQTGGGLTEAFF. In DNA form, the CDR3 reads TGTGCCAGCAGCTTTCAGACAGGGGGCGGTTTGACTGAAGCTTTCTTT.

Only one count was recorded for this clone. This chain uses TRBV5-8 with TRBJ2-5, with 9 bases that match TRBD1. V lost 5 bases, J lost 5 bases, and 10 bases stayed unmatched. The CDR3 length is 15 residues. Looked up from germline, CDR1 is SGHTS and CDR2 is YDEGEE. CDR3 amino acids: CASRAGTGIMETQYF. The CDR3 DNA is TGTGCCAGCAGGGCCGGGACAGGGATTATGGAGACCCAGTACTTC.

This clone appeared once. The genes are TRBV6-6 and TRBJ2-1; TRBD2 matches 11 bases. Germline-derived CDR1 and CDR2 are MNHNY and SVGAGI (reference sequence). This CDR3 contains 15 residues. J lost 4 bases, V lost 4 bases, and 3 bases had no gene match. CDR3 nucleotides: TGTGCCAGCAGTTTTGGGACTAGCGGTTACAATGAGCAGTTCTTC. Its protein product is CASSFGTSGYNEQFF.